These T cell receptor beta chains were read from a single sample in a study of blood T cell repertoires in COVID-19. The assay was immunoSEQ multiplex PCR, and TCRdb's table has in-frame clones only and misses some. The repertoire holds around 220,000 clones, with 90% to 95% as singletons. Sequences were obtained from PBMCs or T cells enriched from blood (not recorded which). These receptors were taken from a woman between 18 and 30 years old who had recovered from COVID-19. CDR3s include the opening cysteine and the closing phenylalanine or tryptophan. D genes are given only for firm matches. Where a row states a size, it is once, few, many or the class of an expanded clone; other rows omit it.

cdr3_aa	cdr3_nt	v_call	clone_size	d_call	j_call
CASSSRGAGGTEAFF	TGTGCCAGCAGCAGTAGGGGGGCAGGGGGCACTGAAGCTTTCTTT	TRBV11-2	-	TRBD1	TRBJ1-1
CASSIVDSRNQPQHF	TGTGCCAGCAGCATCGTCGACAGTCGCAATCAGCCCCAGCATTTT	TRBV28	few	-	TRBJ1-5
CASSLVRGRAPETQYF	TGTGCCAGCAGCTTAGTGAGGGGGAGGGCCCCAGAGACCCAGTACTTC	TRBV11-2	-	-	TRBJ2-5
CASSEQGTNEKLFF	TGTGCCAGCAGCGAACAGGGAACTAATGAAAAACTGTTTTTT	TRBV2	once	-	TRBJ1-4
CSAGGRNEAFF	TGCAGTGCGGGGGGACGGAATGAAGCTTTCTTT	TRBV20-1	once	-	TRBJ1-1
CASSLMGASGNTIYF	TGTGCCAGCAGCTTAATGGGGGCCTCTGGAAACACCATATATTTT	TRBV7-8	-	-	TRBJ1-3
CASSAGGRTEAFF	TGTGCCAGCAGCGCAGGGGGACGTACTGAAGCTTTCTTT	TRBV11-3	once	TRBD1	TRBJ1-1
CSAKMGHGGTEAFF	TGCAGCGCGAAAATGGGACACGGAGGTACTGAAGCTTTCTTT	TRBV29-1	-	-	TRBJ1-1
CASRIRDRKNEQFF	TGTGCCAGCAGAATCAGGGACAGGAAGAATGAGCAGTTCTTC	TRBV27	few	TRBD1	TRBJ2-1
CAWADRGEGYEQYF	TGTGCCTGGGCCGACAGGGGGGAGGGCTACGAGCAGTACTTC	TRBV30	-	TRBD1	TRBJ2-7
CAINMGREEEQGTYYEQYF	TGTGCCATCAACATGGGGCGGGAGGAGGAGCAGGGGACTTACTACGAGCAGTACTTC	TRBV10-3	-	TRBD2	TRBJ2-7
CASSQDRYWGQAATYEQYF	TGTGCCAGCAGCCAAGATCGCTATTGGGGACAGGCTGCGACCTACGAGCAGTACTTC	TRBV3-1/TRBV3-2	-	TRBD1	TRBJ2-7
CASSLDRGNTEAFF	TGTGCCAGCAGCTTGGACCGGGGGAATACTGAAGCTTTCTTT	TRBV5-4	-	-	TRBJ1-1
CASSQDWTASRGYTF	TGTGCCAGCAGCCAAGATTGGACAGCCTCGCGCGGCTACACCTTC	TRBV3-1/TRBV3-2	-	-	TRBJ1-2
CASARGGGNQPQHF	TGTGCCAGCGCCCGCGGGGGAGGCAATCAGCCCCAGCATTTT	TRBV6-5	-	-	TRBJ1-5
CASRAGEVLYGYTF	TGTGCCAGCAGAGCTGGGGAGGTACTCTATGGCTACACCTTC	TRBV6-5	-	-	TRBJ1-2